This T cell receptor beta chain was captured by sequencing in a study of neurological immune-mediated disorders. Broader study findings: Phylogenetic grouping put 18 of 34 multiple sclerosis patients' repertoires into one related-CDR3 cluster, a possible signature. The multiple sclerosis repertoire cluster was not associated with any clinical or MRI feature. The expanded clones of different subjects shared no CDR3 amino acid sequences (suggesting private repertoires in all groups).

CDR1 SGHRS and CDR2 YFSETQ come from the germline V gene. CDR3 length equals 14 residues. The germline V and J ends were trimmed by 4 bases and 7 bases, with 15 bases remaining between them. Every sequencing run generated over 170 million TCR-beta sequences from 15-18 subjects. One entry per CDR3 protein results from TCRdb running MiXCR on the 5' RACE reads. The sample holds roughly 88,000 distinct CDR3 sequences; roughly 3.2% are singletons and the top ten take less than 3.5%. In regard to this clonotype: Its antigen remains unidentified. A much bigger clone sits one base away, suggesting this may be a read error.

The chain carries TRBV5-1 and TRBJ1-5, with a weak D call TRBD1 (5 bases). The source of this sequence is a woman aged 50 to 60 with multiple sclerosis. Input material: PBMCs. The CDR3 coding sequence is TGCGCCAGCAGCGTTGGACATGGGTACCAGCCCCAGCATTTT. Its translation is CASSVGHGYQPQHF.